This entry features one T cell receptor beta chain sequence. Its antigen remains unknown. The entry originates in a study of PD-L1 blockade in urothelial cancer. This CDR3 has 14 residues. The V gene lost 2 bases and the J gene lost 4 bases, with 14 bases spanning the gap. Germline loops: CDR1 GTSNPN, CDR2 SVGIG (reference sequence). Added to each PCR by spiking were synthetic TCR analog templates. Assay: immunoSEQ multiplex PCR; the TCRdb copy retains only in-frame clones and omits some. The table records some 27,000 clones, approximately 79% of them present only once. Study conclusions and caveats: At the 3-week point, tumor-associated blood clones expanded more in durable-benefit patients.

The specimen comprised PBMCs, sampled around atezolizumab (anti-PD-L1) treatment. The sequence was obtained from a man aged 45-60 years with urothelial cancer. The J gene is TRBJ1-1, the V gene TRBV30; D ambiguous. The CDR3 coding sequence is TGTGCCTGGAGTCCGGGAGGTGGAGGCACTGAAGCTTTCTTT. It encodes CAWSPGGGGTEAFF. The full variable domain, its missing parts supplied by reference TRBV30 and TRBJ1-1, is SQTIHQWPATLVQPVGSPLSLECTVEGTSNPNLYWYRQAAGRGLQLLFYSVGIGQISSEVPQNLSASRPQDRQFILSSKKLLLSDSGFYLCAWSPGGGGTEAFFGQGTRLTVV.